The 28 T cell receptor beta chains below all came from one sample that was sequenced in a study of T cells in Graves' hyperthyroidism and ophthalmopathy. RNA transcripts were the template for amplifying TCR beta CDR3 regions. The TCR CDR3 was amplified in a first-round RT-PCR using the HTBI primer set. TCRdb recomputed calls from the multiplex PCR reads with MiXCR, one row per CDR3 protein. The sample includes about 250,000 distinct CDR3 sequences, approximately 16% of them seen just once. The source material was blood. The receptors derive from a woman in her forties or fifties with Graves' hyperthyroidism that later progressed to Graves' ophthalmopathy.

This clonotype was seen many times. The genes are TRBV9 and TRBJ2-7; a possible D gene is TRBD1 (6 bases). Germline values: CDR1 SGDLS, CDR2 YYNGEE. Trimming shortened V by 0 bases and J by 3 bases, and 13 bases separated the two germline ends. This CDR3 spans 15 amino acids. In DNA form, the CDR3 reads TGTGCCAGCAGCGTAGATGGGACAACTGGCTACGAGCAGTACTTC. It yields the protein CASSVDGTTGYEQYF.

V gene TRBV3-1 combines with J gene TRBJ2-1; 8 bases match TRBD2. CDR3 size: 12 residues. The germline V gene has CDR1 LGHDT and CDR2 YNNKEL (reference sequence). J lost 9 bases, V lost 6 bases, and 4 bases had no gene match. CDR3 bases: TGTGCCAGCAGACGGGAGGGACGTGAGCAGTTCTTC. It translates to CASRREGREQFF.

This clonotype turned up a few times. V gene TRBV4-1 combines with J gene TRBJ2-1; 9 bases agree with TRBD2. The CDR3 is 16 amino acids. Germline V gene data show CDR1 as MGHRA and CDR2 as YSYEKL. V lost 3 bases, J lost 3 bases, and 6 bases stayed unmatched. CDR3 amino acids: CASSHPGLAGYNEQFF. The CDR3 DNA sequence: TGCGCCAGCAGCCATCCGGGACTAGCTGGCTACAATGAGCAGTTCTTC.

This clonotype was observed many times. The chain recombines TRBV9 with TRBJ2-5; maybe TRBD2 (6 bases). The V end lost 7 bases, the J end lost 2 bases, and 12 bases lay between the germline ends. The CDR3 runs 13 residues. Per the germline V gene, CDR1 is SGDLS and CDR2 is YYNGEE. In nucleotides, the CDR3 is TGTGCCAGCGCACGGGGGTCTCAAGAGACCCAGTACTTC. This sequence encodes CASARGSQETQYF.

This clonotype was observed at least ten times. The gene calls are TRBV11-2 and TRBJ2-1; 7 nucleotides match TRBD1. Germline CDR1 reads SGHAT; CDR2 reads FQNNGV. Unmatched junction bases numbered 6, after V lost 4 bases and J lost 0 bases. This CDR3 has 16 residues. The CDR3 region has the DNA TGTGCCAGCAGCTCCTCCCGGGACAGCTCCTACAATGAGCAGTTCTTC. Its translation is CASSSSRDSSYNEQFF. Using reference TRBV11-2 and TRBJ2-1 for the parts outside the CDR3, the full variable domain is EAGVAQSPRYKIIEKRQSVAFWCNPISGHATLYWYQQILGQGPKLLIQFQNNGVVDDSQLPKDRFSAERLKGVDSTLKIQPAKLEDSAVYLCASSSSRDSSYNEQFFGPGTRLTVL.

This clonotype came up many times. The chain carries TRBV28 and TRBJ2-5, with unresolved D. The germline V gene encodes CDR1 MDHEN and CDR2 SYDVKM. The V gene lost 5 bases and the J gene lost 0 bases, with 13 bases spanning the gap. The CDR3 has 15 residues. CDR3 sequence reads: CASSPVAWDQETQYF. As DNA, the CDR3 is TGTGCCAGCAGTCCAGTCGCTTGGGACCAAGAGACCCAGTACTTC.

This clonotype was detected many times. V gene TRBV20-1 combines with J gene TRBJ1-1; 7 bases line up with TRBD1. The CDR3 is 14 residues long. J was trimmed by 2 bases and V by 6 bases; bases with no gene match: 9. The germline V gene encodes CDR1 DFQATT and CDR2 SNEGSKA (reference sequence). The CDR3 reads CSAPDRVGNTEAFF. CDR3 DNA: TGCAGTGCCCCTGACAGGGTGGGAAACACTGAAGCTTTCTTT.

The rearrangement uses TRBV7-9 and TRBJ1-5; no clear D. The CDR3 runs to 15 residues. The germline gives CDR1 SEHNR, CDR2 FQNEAQ (reference sequence). V shed 5 bases and J shed 6 bases, with 17 bases lying between them. This CDR3 is CASSPPGSGPQPQHF. Written as DNA, the CDR3 is TGTGCCAGCAGCCCCCCTGGGTCGGGTCCTCAGCCCCAGCATTTT.

This clonotype turned up a few times. The chain joins TRBV5-1 to TRBJ1-2, with 8 positions matching TRBD1. This CDR3 comprises 14 residues. J gave up 6 bases and V 4 bases, and 8 bases lay outside the gene matches. Germline V gene data show CDR1 as SGHRS and CDR2 as YFSETQ. DNA of the CDR3: TGCGCCAGCAGCAAACTACAGGGGGGAGATGGCTACACCTTC. It yields the protein CASSKLQGGDGYTF.

This clonotype was recorded many times. J is TRBJ2-7 and V is TRBV3-1; TRBD1 matches at 7 bases. This CDR3 has 14 amino acids. V was clipped by 1 base and J by 4 bases; unmatched bases: 4. The germline gives CDR1 LGHDT, CDR2 YNNKEL (reference sequence). In DNA form, the CDR3 reads TGTGCCAGCAGCCAAGCCGGGACAGCGTACGAGCAGTACTTC. As protein: CASSQAGTAYEQYF.

This clonotype occurred a few times. CDR3 bases: TGTGCCACCCGGGTGGGAACCACCCCCGGGGAGCTGTTTTTT. Residues: CATRVGTTPGELFF. This chain uses TRBV2 with TRBJ2-2; no clear D gene. The germline V gene has CDR1 SNHLY and CDR2 FYNNEI. The CDR3 is made up of 14 amino acids. The ends were cut back, 10 bases at V and 6 bases at J, with 18 bases in the middle.

This clonotype appeared many times. The chain is built from TRBV30 and TRBJ2-1; D not resolved. V was shortened by 0 bases and J by 6 bases, with 15 bases between the two germline ends. CDR3 length equals 15 residues. The germline CDR1 and CDR2 sequences are GTSNPN and SVGIG (reference sequence). The CDR3 protein is CAWSVVALRGNEQFF. CDR3 DNA sequence: TGTGCCTGGAGTGTAGTCGCCCTAAGAGGCAATGAGCAGTTCTTC.

This clonotype was detected many times. The V and J genes are TRBV11-2 and TRBJ2-3; D remains unclear. The V and J ends lost 2 bases and 4 bases respectively, with 16 bases between them. Germline-derived CDR1 and CDR2 are SGHAT and FQNNGV. CDR3 length: 16 amino acids. The CDR3 is CASSLRVDLRADTQYF. CDR3 coding DNA: TGTGCCAGCAGCTTACGTGTAGACCTAAGGGCAGATACGCAGTATTTT.

This clonotype showed up many times. The chain combines TRBV7-3 with TRBJ2-7, with 7 bases fitting TRBD2. V trimming: 7 bases; J trimming: 3 bases; junction bases outside the gene matches: 9. The V gene's germline CDR1 is SGHTA and CDR2 FQGTGA. The CDR3 consists of 14 residues. The CDR3 reads CASKASSGSYEQYF. Written as DNA, the CDR3 is TGTGCCAGCAAGGCTTCTAGCGGAAGCTACGAGCAGTACTTC.

This clonotype occurred many times. The chain joins TRBV6-1 to TRBJ2-3; D gene uncertain. Deletions cut 5 bases from V and 2 bases from J, with 14 bases between. Germline CDR1 reads MNHNS; CDR2 reads SASEGT. The CDR3 covers 15 residues. CDR3 coding DNA: TGTGCCAGCAGTTACCAGTCAGCCTACACAGATACGCAGTATTTT. It is translated as CASSYQSAYTDTQYF.

This clonotype was counted ten times or more. The chain has TRBV24-1 and TRBJ2-2; D gene ambiguous. V was pared by 4 bases and J by 1 base, with 12 bases between. Germline V gene lookup returns CDR1 KGHDR and CDR2 SFDVKD. The CDR3 loop spans 16 amino acids. As DNA, the CDR3 is TGTGCCACCAGTGACCACGGTAGAAAGAACACCGGGGAGCTGTTTTTT. It is translated as CATSDHGRKNTGELFF.

This clonotype was seen ten or more times. V is TRBV12-3 or TRBV12-4 and J is TRBJ2-1; no reliable D call. V lost 5 bases to trimming and J lost 10 bases, with 18 bases between them. CDR3 length: 14 amino acids. Here the CDR3 reads CASSRGLSPREQFF. CDR3 DNA: TGTGCCAGCAGTCGAGGCCTGTCCCCCCGGGAGCAGTTCTTC.

This clonotype occurred a few times. J is TRBJ2-7 and V is TRBV13; 10 bases match TRBD2. V shed 6 bases, J shed 4 bases, and the junction held 6 bases outside the gene matches. Germline assignment: CDR1 PRHDT and CDR2 FYEKMQ (reference sequence). The CDR3 extends over 14 amino acids. In DNA form, the CDR3 reads TGTGCCAGCAGTGTCGGGACTAGCGCTTACGAGCAGTACTTC. Translating it yields CASSVGTSAYEQYF.

This clonotype appeared many times. DNA of the CDR3: TGTGCCAGCACCGTAAGGACAGGGATCCATCAGCCCCAGCATTTT. Protein product: CASTVRTGIHQPQHF. The chain is built from TRBV28 and TRBJ1-5; 8 bases map to TRBD1. The CDR3 contains 15 residues. The V gene end was trimmed by 7 bases and the J gene end by 5 bases; junction bases not matched to a gene: 10. The V gene's germline CDR1 is MDHEN and CDR2 SYDVKM.

This clonotype was seen ten or more times. The V gene is TRBV7-8, the J gene TRBJ2-1; TRBD1 is a possible D gene (7 bases). Germline V lookup: CDR1 SGHVS, CDR2 FQNEAQ. V was cut by 1 base and J by 6 bases, with 22 bases left in between. This CDR3 region has 18 residues. CDR3: CASSLEGAWGRPANEQFF. The CDR3 DNA sequence: TGTGCCAGCAGCTTAGAGGGGGCTTGGGGGAGGCCGGCCAATGAGCAGTTCTTC.

The sample holds many counts of this clonotype. The chain combines TRBV3-1 with TRBJ2-2; D not certain. The CDR3 consists of 15 residues. The ends were cut back, 6 bases at V and 0 bases at J, with 11 bases in the middle. Germline V gives CDR1 LGHDT, CDR2 YNNKEL (reference sequence). The DNA for the CDR3 is TGTGCCAGCAGTCCTACTACCTCGAACACCGGGGAGCTGTTTTTT. Its protein product is CASSPTTSNTGELFF.

This clonotype has a count of ten or more. The V call is TRBV12-3 or TRBV12-4, the J call TRBJ2-1; possibly TRBD1 for D (6 bases). CDR3 length: 16 residues. Trimming removed 6 bases from V and 0 bases from J, with 15 bases in between. CDR3 DNA sequence: TGTGCCAGCAGCCTAACAGGGCTCAGCTCCTACAATGAGCAGTTCTTC. It is translated as CASSLTGLSSYNEQFF.

This clonotype was seen repeatedly, ten times or more. The rearrangement links TRBV6-5 to TRBJ2-5; D not certain. There are 12 residues in the CDR3. The germline V and J ends were trimmed by 2 bases and 5 bases, with 6 bases remaining between them. Germline CDR1 MNHEY, CDR2 SVGAGI. The CDR3 spells CASSYPWETQYF. CDR3 sequence (DNA): TGTGCCAGCAGTTACCCTTGGGAGACCCAGTACTTC.

The gene calls are TRBV5-1 and TRBJ2-2, with D hard to call. Trimming removed 4 bases from V and 3 bases from J, with 10 bases in between. Germline values: CDR1 SGHRS, CDR2 YFSETQ. The CDR3 loop spans 14 amino acids. The CDR3 sequence is CASSDTRDTGELFF. The CDR3 region has the DNA TGCGCCAGCAGCGACACACGCGACACCGGGGAGCTGTTTTTT.

This clonotype was found many times. Here the CDR3 reads CSGLAGFSSYNEQFF. CDR3 sequence (DNA): TGCAGTGGACTAGCGGGTTTCAGCTCCTACAATGAGCAGTTCTTC. The chain is built from TRBV20-1 and TRBJ2-1; TRBD2 aligns across 10 bases. Germline V CDR1 and CDR2: DFQATT, SNEGSKA (reference sequence). The CDR3 spans 15 residues. V lost 7 bases and J lost 0; bases outside the gene matches: 6.

This clonotype came up many times. The V and J genes are TRBV27 and TRBJ1-1; no firm D call. The CDR3 has 14 amino acids. Per germline, CDR1 MNHEY and CDR2 SMNVEV (reference sequence). Trimming removed 5 bases at V and 4 bases at J, with 14 bases between. CDR3 coding DNA: TGTGCCAGCAGTGCCCGGTCTTTGGCCACTGAAGCTTTCTTT. Its translation: CASSARSLATEAFF.

This clonotype was found many times. The chain employs TRBV15 and TRBJ2-2, with D unresolved. Germline V CDR1 and CDR2: LNHNV, YYDKDF (reference sequence). CDR3 length: 13 amino acids. V was pared by 1 base and J by 4 bases, with 4 bases between. CDR3 sequence: CATSRVATGELFF. CDR3 coding DNA: TGTGCCACCAGCAGAGTGGCCACCGGGGAGCTGTTTTTT. Full variable domain (outside the CDR3, taken from reference TRBV15 and TRBJ2-2): DAMVIQNPRYQVTQFGKPVTLSCSQTLNHNVMYWYQQKSSQAPKLLFHYYDKDFNNEADTPDNFQSRRPNTSFCFLDIRSPGLGDTAMYLCATSRVATGELFFGEGSRLTVL.

This clonotype was detected ten times or more. The CDR3 is CSANRAGASSGANVLTF. Written as DNA, the CDR3 is TGCAGTGCTAACCGTGCGGGAGCCAGCTCTGGGGCCAACGTCCTGACTTTC. This chain links TRBV20-1 with TRBJ2-6; 7 bases line up with TRBD2. J gave up 0 bases and V 4 bases, and 9 bases lay outside the gene matches. Germline CDR1 reads DFQATT; CDR2 reads SNEGSKA (reference sequence). This CDR3 has 17 residues.